The 8 T cell receptor beta chains below all came from one sample that was sequenced in a study of T cell changes during pregnancy in multiple sclerosis. Using immunoSEQ multiplex PCR, the repertoire was profiled, and TCRdb retains in-frame clones only, with some absent. The sample has about 51,000 clones, approximately 90% seen once. The sample in question was CD8+ T cells from peripheral blood mononuclear cells, obtained in the second trimester of pregnancy. The receptors come from a female donor with multiple sclerosis, enrolled in a pregnancy study.

The chain is built from TRBV21-1 and TRBJ2-3; no check of the table's D call, TRBD1, against the DNA was made. TRBV21-1 is a documented pseudogene. This CDR3 spans 14 amino acids. CDR3 protein: CASYRDSPTDTQYF. The CDR3 nucleotides are TGTGCCAGCTACCGGGACAGTCCCACAGATACGCAGTATTTT.

This clone came up a few times. The rearrangement links TRBV5-6 to TRBJ1-1; no clear D. Per germline, CDR1 SGHDT and CDR2 YYEEEE. Trimming cost V 0 bases and J 1 base, with 4 bases left between them. The CDR3 has 13 amino acids. The CDR3 loop reads CASSLAGNTEAFF. CDR3 DNA sequence: TGTGCCAGCAGCTTGGCCGGGAACACTGAAGCTTTCTTT.

The V call is TRBV5-4, the J call TRBJ1-6, with 9 bases lining up with TRBD1. In germline, CDR1 is SGHNT, CDR2 YYREEE (reference sequence). The CDR3 spans 14 residues. With V trimmed by 4 bases and J by 10 bases, 6 bases remained unmatched. This CDR3 is CASSPDRGMSPLHF. Written as DNA, the CDR3 is TGTGCCAGCAGCCCGGACAGGGGCATGTCACCCCTCCACTTT.

The chain carries TRBV27 and TRBJ2-1; possible D gene TRBD1, 5 bases. CDR3 length: 15 amino acids. V was pared by 4 bases and J by 5 bases, with 15 bases between. Germline assignment: CDR1 MNHEY and CDR2 SMNVEV (reference sequence). DNA for the CDR3: TGTGCCAGCAGTTCCCCGACAGCGTCCAACAATGAGCAGTTCTTC. Translated: CASSSPTASNNEQFF.

The chain combines TRBV7-9 with TRBJ2-7; tentative D call: TRBD1 (6 bases). Trimming removed 3 bases at V and 3 bases at J, with 12 bases between. There are 14 residues in the CDR3. Germline V gene lookup returns CDR1 SEHNR and CDR2 FQNEAQ (reference sequence). This chain's CDR3 is CASSFGGDVYEQYF. Here the CDR3 DNA reads TGTGCCAGCAGCTTTGGGGGCGACGTCTACGAGCAGTACTTC.

The rearrangement uses TRBV7-9 and TRBJ2-1; TRBD1 is a possible D gene (8 bases). This CDR3 has 19 amino acids. Germline V gene data show CDR1 as SEHNR and CDR2 as FQNEAQ (reference sequence). V was pared by 5 bases and J by 6 bases, with 29 bases between. The CDR3: CASSGHPGTGPTGGNEQFF. The CDR3 DNA sequence: TGTGCCAGCAGCGGTCACCCCGGGACAGGCCCTACGGGGGGCAATGAGCAGTTCTTC. Full variable domain (rest looked up from reference TRBV7-9 and TRBJ2-1): DTGVSQNPRHKITKRGQNVTFRCDPISEHNRLYWYRQTLGQGPEFLTYFQNEAQLEKSRLLSDRFSAERPKGSFSTLEIQRTEQGDSAMYLCASSGHPGTGPTGGNEQFFGPGTRLTVL.

CDR3 nucleotides: TGCGCCAGCAGCCGCTCCATCGGGGACACTGAAGCTTTCTTT. Its translation: CASSRSIGDTEAFF. The chain links TRBV4-1 to TRBJ1-1, with D hard to call. The CDR3 consists of 14 residues. Germline V gene data show CDR1 as MGHRA and CDR2 as YSYEKL. The V and J ends lost 4 bases and 3 bases respectively, with 12 bases between them.

The rearrangement links TRBV2 to TRBJ2-7; D is perhaps TRBD1 (6 bases). The V gene lost 5 bases and the J gene lost 9 bases, with 14 bases spanning the gap. The CDR3 runs 12 residues. CDR1 is SNHLY and CDR2 is FYNNEI in the germline V gene. As DNA, the CDR3 is TGTGCCAGCAGTTACAGGGTTGGAATGCAGTACTTC. As protein: CASSYRVGMQYF.